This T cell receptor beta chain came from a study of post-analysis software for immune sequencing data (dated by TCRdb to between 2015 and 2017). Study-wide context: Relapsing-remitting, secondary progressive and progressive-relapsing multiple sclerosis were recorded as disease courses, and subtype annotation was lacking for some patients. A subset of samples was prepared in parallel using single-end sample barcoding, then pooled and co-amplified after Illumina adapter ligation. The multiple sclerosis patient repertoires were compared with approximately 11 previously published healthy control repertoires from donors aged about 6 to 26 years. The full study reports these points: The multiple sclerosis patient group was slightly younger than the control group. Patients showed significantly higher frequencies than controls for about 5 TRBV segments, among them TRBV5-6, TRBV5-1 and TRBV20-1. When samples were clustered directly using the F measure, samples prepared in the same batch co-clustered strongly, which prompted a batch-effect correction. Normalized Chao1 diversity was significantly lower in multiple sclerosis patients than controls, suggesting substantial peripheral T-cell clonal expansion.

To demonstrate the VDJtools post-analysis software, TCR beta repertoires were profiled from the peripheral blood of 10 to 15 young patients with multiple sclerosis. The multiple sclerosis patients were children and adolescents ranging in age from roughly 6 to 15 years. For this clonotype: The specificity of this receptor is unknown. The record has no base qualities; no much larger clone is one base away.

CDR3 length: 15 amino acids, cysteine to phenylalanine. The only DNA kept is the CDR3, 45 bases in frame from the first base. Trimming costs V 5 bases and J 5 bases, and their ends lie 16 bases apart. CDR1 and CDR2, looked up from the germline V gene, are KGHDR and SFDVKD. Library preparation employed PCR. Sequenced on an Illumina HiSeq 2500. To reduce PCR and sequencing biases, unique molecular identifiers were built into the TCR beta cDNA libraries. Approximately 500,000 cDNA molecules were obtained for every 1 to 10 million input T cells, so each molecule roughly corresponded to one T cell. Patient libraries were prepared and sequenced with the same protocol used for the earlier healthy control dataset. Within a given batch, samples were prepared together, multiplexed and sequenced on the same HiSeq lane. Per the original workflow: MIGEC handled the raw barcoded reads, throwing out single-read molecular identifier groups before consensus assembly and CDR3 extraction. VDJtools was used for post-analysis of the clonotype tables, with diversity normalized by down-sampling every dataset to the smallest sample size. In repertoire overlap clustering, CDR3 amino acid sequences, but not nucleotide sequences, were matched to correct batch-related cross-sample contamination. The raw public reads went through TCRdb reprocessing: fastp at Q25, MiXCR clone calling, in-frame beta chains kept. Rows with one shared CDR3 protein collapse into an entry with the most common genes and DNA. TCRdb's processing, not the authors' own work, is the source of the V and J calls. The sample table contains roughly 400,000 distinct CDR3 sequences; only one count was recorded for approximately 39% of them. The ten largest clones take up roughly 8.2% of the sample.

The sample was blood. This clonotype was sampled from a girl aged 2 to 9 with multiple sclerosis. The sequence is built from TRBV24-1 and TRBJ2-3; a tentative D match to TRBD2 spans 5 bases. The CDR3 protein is CATSGRRTDEDTQYF. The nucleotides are TGTGCCACCAGTGGCCGCAGGACTGACGAAGATACGCAGTATTTT.